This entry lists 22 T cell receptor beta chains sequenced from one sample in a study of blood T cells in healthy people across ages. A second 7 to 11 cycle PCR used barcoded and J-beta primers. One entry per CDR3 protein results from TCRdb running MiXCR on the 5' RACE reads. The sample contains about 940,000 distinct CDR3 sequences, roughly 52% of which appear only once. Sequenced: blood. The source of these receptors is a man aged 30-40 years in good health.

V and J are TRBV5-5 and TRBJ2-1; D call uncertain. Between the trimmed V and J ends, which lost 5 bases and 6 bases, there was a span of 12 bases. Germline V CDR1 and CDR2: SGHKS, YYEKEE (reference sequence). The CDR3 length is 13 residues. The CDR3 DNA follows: TGTGCCAGCAGTTCGCTTACGGGCAATGAGCAGTTCTTC. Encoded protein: CASSSLTGNEQFF.

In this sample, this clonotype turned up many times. CDR3 region: CASSLTQGPWQETQYF. The CDR3 DNA reads as TGTGCCAGCAGCTTAACCCAGGGCCCGTGGCAAGAGACCCAGTACTTC. The chain employs TRBV7-6 and TRBJ2-5; D might be TRBD1 (5 bases). The CDR3 has 16 residues. Trimming removed 2 bases at V and 2 bases at J, with 15 bases between. Germline loops: CDR1 SGHVS, CDR2 FNYEAQ.

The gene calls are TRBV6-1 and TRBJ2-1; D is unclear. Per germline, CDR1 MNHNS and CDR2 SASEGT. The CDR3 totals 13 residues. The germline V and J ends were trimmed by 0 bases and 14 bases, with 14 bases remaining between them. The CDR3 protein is CASSEANTVPKFF. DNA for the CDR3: TGTGCCAGCAGTGAAGCGAATACAGTTCCAAAGTTCTTC.

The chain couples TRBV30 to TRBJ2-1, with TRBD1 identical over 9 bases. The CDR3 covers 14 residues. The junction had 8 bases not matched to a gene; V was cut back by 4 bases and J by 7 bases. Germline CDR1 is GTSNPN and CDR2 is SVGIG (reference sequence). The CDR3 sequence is CAWNSGTGLNEQFF. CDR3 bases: TGTGCCTGGAATTCCGGGACAGGGTTGAATGAGCAGTTCTTC.

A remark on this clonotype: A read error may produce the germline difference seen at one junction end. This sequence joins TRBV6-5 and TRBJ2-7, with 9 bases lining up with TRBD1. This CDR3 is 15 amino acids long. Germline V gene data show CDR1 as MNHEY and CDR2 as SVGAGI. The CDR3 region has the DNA TGTGTCAGCAGTTACCGTGGACAGGGGCAATACGAGCAGTACTTC. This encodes CVSSYRGQGQYEQYF.

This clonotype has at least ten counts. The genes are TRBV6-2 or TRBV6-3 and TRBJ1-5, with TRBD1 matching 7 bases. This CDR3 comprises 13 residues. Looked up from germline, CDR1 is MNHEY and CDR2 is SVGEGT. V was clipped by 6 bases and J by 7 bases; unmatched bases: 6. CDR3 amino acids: CASSLTGQQPQHF. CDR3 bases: TGTGCCAGCAGCTTGACAGGGCAACAGCCCCAGCATTTT.

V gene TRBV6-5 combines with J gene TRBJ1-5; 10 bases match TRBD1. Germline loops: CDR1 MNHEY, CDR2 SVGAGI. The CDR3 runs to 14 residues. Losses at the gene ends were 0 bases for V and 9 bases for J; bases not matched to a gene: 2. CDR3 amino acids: CASSYSDRGRPQHF. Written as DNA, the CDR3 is TGTGCCAGCAGTTACTCCGACAGGGGGCGGCCCCAGCATTTT.

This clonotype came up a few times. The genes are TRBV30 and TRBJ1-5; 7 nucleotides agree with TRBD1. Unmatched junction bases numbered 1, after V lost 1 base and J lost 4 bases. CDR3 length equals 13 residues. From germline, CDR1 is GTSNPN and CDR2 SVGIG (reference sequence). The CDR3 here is CAWSGDSNQPQHF. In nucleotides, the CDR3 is TGTGCCTGGAGTGGGGACAGTAATCAGCCCCAGCATTTT. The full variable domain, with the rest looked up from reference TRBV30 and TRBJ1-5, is SQTIHQWPATLVQPVGSPLSLECTVEGTSNPNLYWYRQAAGRGLQLLFYSVGIGQISSEVPQNLSASRPQDRQFILSSKKLLLSDSGFYLCAWSGDSNQPQHFGDGTRLSIL.

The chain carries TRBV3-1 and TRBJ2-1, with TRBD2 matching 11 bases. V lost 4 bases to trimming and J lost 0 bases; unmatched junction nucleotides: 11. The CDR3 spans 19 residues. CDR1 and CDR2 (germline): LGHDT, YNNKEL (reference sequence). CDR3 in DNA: TGTGCCAGCAGCCCGATACTAGCGGGGGCACGAATCTCCTACAATGAGCAGTTCTTC. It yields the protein CASSPILAGARISYNEQFF.

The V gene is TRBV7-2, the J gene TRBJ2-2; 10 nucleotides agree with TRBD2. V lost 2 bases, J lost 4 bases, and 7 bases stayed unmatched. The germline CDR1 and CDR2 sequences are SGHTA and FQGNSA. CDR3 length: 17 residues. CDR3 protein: CASSLSGGAIITGELFF. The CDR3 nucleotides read TGTGCCAGCAGCTTAAGCGGGGGGGCAATTATCACCGGGGAGCTGTTTTTT.

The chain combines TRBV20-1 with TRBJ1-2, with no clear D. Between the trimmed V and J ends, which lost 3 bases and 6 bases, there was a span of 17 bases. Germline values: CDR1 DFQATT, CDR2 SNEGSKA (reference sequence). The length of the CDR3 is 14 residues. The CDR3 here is CSARDPKSVDGYTF. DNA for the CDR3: TGCAGTGCTAGGGACCCAAAATCTGTGGATGGCTACACCTTC.

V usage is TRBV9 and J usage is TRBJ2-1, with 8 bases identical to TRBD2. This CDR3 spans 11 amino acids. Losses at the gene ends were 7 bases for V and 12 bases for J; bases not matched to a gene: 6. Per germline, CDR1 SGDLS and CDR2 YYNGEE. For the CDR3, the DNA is TGTGCCAGCGGGGGACTAGTTCCGCAGTTCTTC. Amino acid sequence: CASGGLVPQFF.

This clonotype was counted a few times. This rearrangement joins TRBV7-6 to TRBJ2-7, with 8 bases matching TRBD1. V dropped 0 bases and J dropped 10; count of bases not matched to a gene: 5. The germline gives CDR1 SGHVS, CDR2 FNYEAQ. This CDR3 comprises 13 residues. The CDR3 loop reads CASSLASTGVQYF. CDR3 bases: TGTGCCAGCAGCTTAGCATCGACAGGGGTACAGTACTTC.

The CDR3 reads CSARGNRGAKNIQYF. CDR3 bases: TGCAGTGCTAGAGGGAACAGGGGAGCCAAAAACATTCAGTACTTC. V is TRBV20-1 and J is TRBJ2-4; 7 bases line up with TRBD1. The CDR3 is 15 amino acids. Germline V gene sequence: CDR1 DFQATT, CDR2 SNEGSKA (reference sequence). V dropped 1 base and J dropped 0; count of bases not matched to a gene: 3.

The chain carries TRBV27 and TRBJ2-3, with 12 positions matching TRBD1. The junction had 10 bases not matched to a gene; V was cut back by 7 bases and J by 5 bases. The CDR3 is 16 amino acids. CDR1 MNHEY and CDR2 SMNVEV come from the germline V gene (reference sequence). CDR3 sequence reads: CASTNRDRGQVDTQYF. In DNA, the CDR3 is TGTGCCAGCACGAATAGGGACAGGGGGCAAGTAGATACGCAGTATTTT.

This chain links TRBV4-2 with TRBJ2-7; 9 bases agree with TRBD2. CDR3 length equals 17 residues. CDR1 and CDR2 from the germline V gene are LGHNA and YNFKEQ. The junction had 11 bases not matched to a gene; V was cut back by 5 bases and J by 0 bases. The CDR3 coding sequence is TGTGCCAGCAGCGGGACTAGCCCTACCCTCCTCTCCTACGAGCAGTACTTC. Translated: CASSGTSPTLLSYEQYF.

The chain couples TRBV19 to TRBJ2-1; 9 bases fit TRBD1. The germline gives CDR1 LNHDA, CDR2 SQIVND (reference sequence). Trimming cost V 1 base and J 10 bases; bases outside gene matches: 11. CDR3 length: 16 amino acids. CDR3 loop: CASSIGGTGILSEQFF. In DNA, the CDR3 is TGTGCCAGTAGTATAGGTGGGACAGGGATTTTGAGCGAGCAGTTCTTC.

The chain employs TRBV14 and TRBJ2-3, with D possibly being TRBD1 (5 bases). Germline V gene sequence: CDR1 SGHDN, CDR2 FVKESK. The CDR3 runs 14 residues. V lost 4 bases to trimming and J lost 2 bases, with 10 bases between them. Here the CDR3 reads CASSRRQNTDTQYF. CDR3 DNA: TGTGCCAGCAGCCGACGACAGAACACAGATACGCAGTATTTT.

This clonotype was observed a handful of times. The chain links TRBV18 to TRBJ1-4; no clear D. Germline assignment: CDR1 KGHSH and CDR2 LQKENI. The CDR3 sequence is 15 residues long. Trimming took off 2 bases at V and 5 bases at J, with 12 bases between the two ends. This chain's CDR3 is CASSPANFLNEKLFF. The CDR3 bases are TGTGCCAGCTCACCAGCGAACTTCCTCAATGAAAAACTGTTTTTT. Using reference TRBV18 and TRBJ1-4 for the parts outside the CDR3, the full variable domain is NAGVMQNPRHLVRRRGQEARLRCSPMKGHSHVYWYRQLPEEGLKFMVYLQKENIIDESGMPKERFSAEFPKEGPSILRIQQVVRGDSAAYFCASSPANFLNEKLFFGSGTQLSVL.

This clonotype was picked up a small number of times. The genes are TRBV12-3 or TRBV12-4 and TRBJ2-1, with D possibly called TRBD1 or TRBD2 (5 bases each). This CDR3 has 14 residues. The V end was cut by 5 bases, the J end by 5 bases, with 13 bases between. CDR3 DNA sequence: TGTGCCAGCAGTACCTGGGACCACGACAATGAGCAGTTCTTC. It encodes CASSTWDHDNEQFF.

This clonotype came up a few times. The CDR3 loop is CASSIWTAQVAYEQYF. The CDR3, as DNA: TGTGCCAGCAGCATCTGGACAGCTCAGGTCGCCTACGAGCAGTACTTC. V usage is TRBV7-9 and J usage is TRBJ2-5; the D gene is possibly TRBD1 (6 bases). The J call may be wrong; the DNA end is better matched by TRBJ2-7. The CDR3 spans 16 residues. CDR1 is SEHNR, CDR2 FQNEAQ, per germline (reference sequence).

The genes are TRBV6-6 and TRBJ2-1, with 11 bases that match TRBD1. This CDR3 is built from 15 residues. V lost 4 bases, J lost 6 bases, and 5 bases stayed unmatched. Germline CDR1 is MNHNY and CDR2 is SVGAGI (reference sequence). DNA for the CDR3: TGTGCCAGCAGTTCCAGCGGGACAGGGGGCAATGAGCAGTTCTTC. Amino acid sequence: CASSSSGTGGNEQFF.